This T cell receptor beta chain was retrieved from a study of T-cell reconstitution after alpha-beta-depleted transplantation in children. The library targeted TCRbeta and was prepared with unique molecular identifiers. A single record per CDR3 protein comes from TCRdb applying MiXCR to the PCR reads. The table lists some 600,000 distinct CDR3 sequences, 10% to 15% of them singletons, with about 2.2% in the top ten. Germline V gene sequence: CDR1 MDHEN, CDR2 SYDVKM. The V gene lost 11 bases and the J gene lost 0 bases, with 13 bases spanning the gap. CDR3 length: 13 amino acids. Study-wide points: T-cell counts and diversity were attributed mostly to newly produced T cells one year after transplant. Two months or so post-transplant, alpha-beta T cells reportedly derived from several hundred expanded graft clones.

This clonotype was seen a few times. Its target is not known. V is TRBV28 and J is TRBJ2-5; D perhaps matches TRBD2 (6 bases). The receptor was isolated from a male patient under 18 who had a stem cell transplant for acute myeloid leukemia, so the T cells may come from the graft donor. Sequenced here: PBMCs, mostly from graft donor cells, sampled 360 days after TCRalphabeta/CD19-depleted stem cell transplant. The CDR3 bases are TGTGCCGCAAAGACTAGAGACCAAGAGACCCAGTACTTC. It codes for CAAKTRDQETQYF.